This is a list of T cell receptor beta chains from one sample in a study of molecular identifiers for immune sequencing clone quantification. MiXCR was run by TCRdb on the PCR reads, yielding one entry per CDR3 protein. The table records under 100,000 distinct CDR3 sequences, nearly 25% of them present only once. Sequenced material: naive CD8+ T cells from blood, with Jurkat cell RNA spiked in. Receptor source: a human donor in good health. Some libraries in this study had Jurkat cell RNA spiked in. Each CDR3 is given with its conserved first and last residue. D genes are given only for firm matches. Size values are once, few and many counts, or a class for expanded clones, and some rows have none.

J gene,V gene,D gene,clone size,CDR3 DNA,CDR3 protein
TRBJ2-7,TRBV6-8,TRBD1,many,TGTGCCAGCAGTTTTCTGGACAGGGAGCTCCAGTACGAGCAGTACTTC,CASSFLDRELQYEQYF
TRBJ1-1,TRBV12-3/TRBV12-4,.,.,TGTGCCAGCAGTTTAGGTCTATTCACTGGAGCTTTCTTT,CASSLGLFTGAFF
TRBJ2-5,TRBV7-6,.,.,TGTGCCAGCAGCTTAGTCCCCCCCCCAGAGACCCAGTACTTC,CASSLVPPPETQYF
TRBJ2-2,TRBV30,TRBD1,.,TGTGCCTGGACGGACAGGGACACCGGGGAGCCGTTTTTT,CAWTDRDTGEPFF
TRBJ1-1,TRBV4-1,.,many,TGCGCCAGCAGCCTGTGGACATCAACGAACACTGAAGCTTTCTTT,CASSLWTSTNTEAFF
TRBJ1-5,TRBV25-1,.,many,TGTGCCAGCAGTGATCAGCCCCAGCATTTT,CASSDQPQHF
TRBJ2-7,TRBV19,.,few,TGTGCCAGTAGTATTTCTGTCACCAACGAGCAGTACTTC,CASSISVTNEQYF
TRBJ2-7,TRBV2,.,few,TGTGCCAGCAGTGGCGTAGTCGGGGGCAAGTCCTACGAGCAGTACTTC,CASSGVVGGKSYEQYF
TRBJ2-2,TRBV9,.,many,TGTGCCAGCAGCGTAGCTACTGGTAGCGGAACACCGAACACCGGGGAGCTGTTTTTT,CASSVATGSGTPNTGELFF
TRBJ2-5,TRBV7-9,.,many,TGTGCCAGCAGTCATCCCCTGGCTAGAGAAGAGACCCAGTACTTC,CASSHPLAREETQYF
TRBJ1-4,TRBV4-3,.,few,TGCGCCAGCAGAAAAGGACGGACTACAACTAATGAAAAACTGTTTTTT,CASRKGRTTTNEKLFF
TRBJ2-2,TRBV7-9,.,.,TGTGCCAGCAGCTCCCTCGACAGAGCCACCGGGGAGCTGTTTTTT,CASSSLDRATGELFF
TRBJ2-2,TRBV12-3/TRBV12-4,TRBD2,many,TGTGCCAGCAGAGGACTAGGTGGCGGGGAGCTGTTTTTT,CASRGLGGGELFF
TRBJ2-6,TRBV7-9,.,.,TGTGCCAGCAGCTTGACCCTCTCGGGGGCCAACGTCCTGACTTTC,CASSLTLSGANVLTF
TRBJ2-3,TRBV12-3/TRBV12-4,.,many,TGTGCCAGCAGTCCCTACAGGGCCGTTAACCTAGATACGCAGTATTTT,CASSPYRAVNLDTQYF
TRBJ2-1,TRBV4-3,.,many,TGCGCCAGCAGCCAAGATAAGTTTGGGGCAGGGAAAGGCGAGCAGTTCTTC,CASSQDKFGAGKGEQFF